These 28 T cell receptor beta chains were all obtained from the same sample, sequenced in a study of immune evolution from preneoplasia to lung adenocarcinoma. Method: immunoSEQ multiplex PCR; TCRdb's copy keeps in-frame clones and lacks some. The table lists roughly 40,000 clones, 74% of them singletons. Source material: FFPE invasive lung adenocarcinoma tissue. The receptor source for this set is a person between 60 and 69 years old with lung adenocarcinoma.

This clone appeared once. This chain connects TRBV18 to TRBJ2-7; 10 nucleotides align to TRBD2. V trimming: 3 bases; J trimming: 0 bases; junction bases outside the gene matches: 5. Germline-derived CDR1 and CDR2 are KGHSH and LQKENI. This CDR3 contains 16 residues. CDR3 region: CASSPGLALPSYEQYF. CDR3 nucleotides: TGTGCCAGCTCACCGGGACTAGCGTTGCCCTCCTACGAGCAGTACTTC.

The chain is built from TRBV18 and TRBJ1-3; D call uncertain. The V gene's germline CDR1 is KGHSH and CDR2 LQKENI. The CDR3 has 16 amino acids. V was cut by 1 base and J by 0 bases, with 10 bases left in between. The CDR3 DNA sequence: TGTGCCAGCTCACCACGTATAGCGAGCTCTGGAAACACCATATATTTT. It is translated as CASSPRIASSGNTIYF.

A few counts support this clone. This chain's CDR3 is CATSRDQPETDTQYF. Written as DNA, the CDR3 is TGTGCCACCAGCAGAGATCAGCCCGAAACAGATACGCAGTATTTT. J is TRBJ2-3 and V is TRBV15; D is unresolved. V was pared by 0 bases and J by 3 bases, with 10 bases between. The CDR3 is 15 residues long. Germline lookup yields CDR1 LNHNV and CDR2 YYDKDF (reference sequence).

The J gene is TRBJ1-4, the V gene TRBV6-1, with a tentative D call TRBD1 (5 bases). V lost 7 bases to trimming and J lost 2 bases, with 14 bases between them. CDR1 and CDR2 (germline): MNHNS, SASEGT. The CDR3 runs to 15 residues. CDR3 residues: CASTPWGGTNEKLFF. In DNA, the CDR3 is TGTGCCAGCACTCCCTGGGGGGGTACTAATGAAAAACTGTTTTTT.

V and J are TRBV30 and TRBJ2-1; TRBD2 matches at 8 bases. V shed 2 bases and J 7 bases; nucleotides not matched to a gene: 10. The CDR3 consists of 15 residues. CDR1 and CDR2 (germline): GTSNPN, SVGIG (reference sequence). Here the CDR3 reads CAWSPRGGAGNEQFF. The CDR3 DNA reads TGTGCCTGGAGTCCCCGGGGGGGGGCGGGGAATGAGCAGTTCTTC.

The rearrangement uses TRBV7-3 and TRBJ2-1, with TRBD1 matching over 7 bases. The V gene end was trimmed by 5 bases and the J gene end by 4 bases; junction bases not matched to a gene: 5. The germline CDR1 and CDR2 sequences are SGHTA and FQGTGA. This CDR3 has 14 residues. Written as DNA, the CDR3 is TGTGCCAGCAGCCACGGACAGGCTTACAATGAGCAGTTCTTC. It is translated as CASSHGQAYNEQFF.

The rearrangement links TRBV28 to TRBJ2-1, with 14 bases that match TRBD2. V was pared by 6 bases and J by 9 bases, with 4 bases of the junction left unmatched. The germline V gene has CDR1 MDHEN and CDR2 SYDVKM. The CDR3 sequence is 14 residues long. CDR3 DNA: TGTGCCAGCAGGGGGACTAGCGGGAGTTTTGAGCAGTTCTTC. The encoded protein is CASRGTSGSFEQFF.

V usage is TRBV28 and J usage is TRBJ2-7; D may be TRBD1 (6 bases). The germline V gene has CDR1 MDHEN and CDR2 SYDVKM. Trimming stripped 7 bases from V and 3 bases from J, with 10 bases between. The CDR3 runs 12 residues. CDR3 residues: CASTTQGYEQYF. The CDR3 DNA follows: TGTGCCAGCACAACACAGGGCTACGAGCAGTACTTC.

This rearrangement joins TRBV10-3 to TRBJ1-3; no firm D call. V dropped 3 bases and J dropped 6 bases, with 12 bases sitting between them. CDR3 length: 14 residues. From germline, CDR1 is ENHRY and CDR2 SYGVKD. CDR3 region: CAISDLGAKNTIYF. CDR3 DNA: TGTGCCATCAGTGACCTGGGAGCTAAAAACACCATATATTTT.

The gene calls are TRBV5-1 and TRBJ2-2; 8 positions agree with TRBD2. Germline V gene lookup returns CDR1 SGHRS and CDR2 YFSETQ. Trimming took 4 bases from V and 2 from J; bases not matched to a gene: 7. This CDR3 is built from 16 residues. For the CDR3, the DNA is TGCGCCAGCAGCACAGGACTAGCTACCAACACCGGGGAGCTGTTTTTT. Translating it yields CASSTGLATNTGELFF.

Worth noting for this clone: Additional DNA sequences in this sample encode the identical CDR3. V gene TRBV5-6 combines with J gene TRBJ2-3, with 12 bases identical to TRBD2. The length of the CDR3 is 16 residues. In germline, CDR1 is SGHDT, CDR2 YYEEEE. The V and J ends lost 4 bases and 0 bases, in that order; junction bases with no gene match: 3. The CDR3 DNA is TGTGCCAGCAGCCTCGGGACTAGCGGGAGCACAGATACGCAGTATTTT. Protein product: CASSLGTSGSTDTQYF.

This clone was picked up one time. The chain uses TRBV29-1 and TRBJ1-5, with D possibly matching TRBD1 (5 bases). The CDR3 covers 12 residues. Germline V gene sequence: CDR1 SQVTM, CDR2 ANQGSEA. V lost 6 bases to trimming and J lost 6 bases, with 12 bases between them. For the CDR3, the DNA is TGCAGCGTCTGGGACCCAGGTCAGCCCCAGCATTTT. Amino acids: CSVWDPGQPQHF.

The rearrangement uses TRBV19 and TRBJ1-5, with a possible D match to TRBD1 (6 bases). Deletions cut 1 base from V and 5 bases from J, with 21 bases between. Germline CDR1 LNHDA, CDR2 SQIVND (reference sequence). This CDR3 contains 18 residues. The CDR3 DNA reads TGTGCCAGTAGTATAGCCCGCGCAGGGGTAGGAATAGATCAGCCCCAGCATTTT. Amino acid sequence: CASSIARAGVGIDQPQHF.

This clone was seen a few times. This chain uses TRBV6-1 with TRBJ2-5; the D call may be TRBD1 or TRBD2 (5 bases each). Germline-derived CDR1 and CDR2 are MNHNS and SASEGT. Trimming removed 8 bases from V and 2 bases from J, with 15 bases in between. CDR3 length equals 14 residues. Here the CDR3 DNA reads TGTGCCAGCGGGACGGACACGGGGCAAGAGACCCAGTACTTC. This gives the protein CASGTDTGQETQYF.

V usage is TRBV5-1 and J usage is TRBJ2-7; D not certain. The V gene's germline CDR1 is SGHRS and CDR2 YFSETQ. The length of the CDR3 is 18 residues. Trimming left V 3 bases short and J 6 bases short, with 28 bases between. The CDR3 sequence is CASSSSLGMRFGLGEQYF. The DNA of the CDR3 is TGCGCCAGCAGCTCGTCCCTGGGCATGCGGTTTGGCCTTGGCGAGCAGTACTTC. The full variable domain, rest sourced from reference TRBV5-1 and TRBJ2-7, is KAGVTQTPRYLIKTRGQQVTLSCSPISGHRSVSWYQQTPGQGLQFLFEYFSETQRNKGNFPGRFSGRQFSNSRSEMNVSTLELGDSALYLCASSSSLGMRFGLGEQYFGPGTRLTVT.

On this clone: At one end the junction does not follow the germline gene, possibly because of a read error. The identical CDR3 is also encoded by other nucleotide sequences in the sample. V and J are TRBV7-3 and TRBJ2-6, with D maybe TRBD2 (6 bases). The germline V gene encodes CDR1 SGHTA and CDR2 FQGTGA. This CDR3 spans 14 amino acids. This CDR3 reads CASSTGTGANVLTF. DNA of the CDR3: TGTGCCAGCAGTACCGGGACTGGAGCCAACGTCCTGACTTTC.

The chain couples TRBV18 to TRBJ2-7; D possibly corresponds to TRBD1 (7 bases). CDR1 KGHSH and CDR2 LQKENI come from the germline V gene. CDR3 length: 13 amino acids. V lost 8 bases and J lost 6, with 17 bases in between. In DNA, the CDR3 is TGTGCCAGCCAACCGGGGGCAGGGGGCGAGCAGTACTTC. Its protein product is CASQPGAGGEQYF.

This chain uses TRBV5-1 with TRBJ2-2; D gene uncertain. Germline V lookup: CDR1 SGHRS, CDR2 YFSETQ. The CDR3 sequence is 15 residues long. With 0 bases removed from V and 2 bases from J, the gap between germline ends came to 8 bases. The CDR3 here is CASSLGYRNTGELFF. For the CDR3, the DNA is TGCGCCAGCAGCTTGGGATACCGCAACACCGGGGAGCTGTTTTTT.

The J gene is TRBJ2-5, the V gene TRBV7-3; 11 bases are a match to TRBD2. V gave up 1 base and J gave up 4 bases; unmatched junction bases: 17. Per germline, CDR1 SGHTA and CDR2 FQGTGA. CDR3 length: 20 residues. The CDR3 loop reads CASSLKPTGLAGGRAETQYF. CDR3 bases: TGTGCCAGCAGCTTAAAACCCACCGGGCTAGCGGGAGGACGAGCAGAGACCCAGTACTTC. Drawing the rest from reference TRBV7-3 and TRBJ2-5, the complete variable domain is GAGVSQTPSNKVTEKGKYVELRCDPISGHTALYWYRQSLGQGPEFLIYFQGTGAADDSGLPNDRFFAVRPEGSVSTLKIQRTERGDSAVYLCASSLKPTGLAGGRAETQYFGPGTRLLVL.

This clone was counted between two and nine times. The rearrangement links TRBV7-9 to TRBJ2-3; 11 nucleotides align to TRBD2. The CDR3 is 16 amino acids. Germline values: CDR1 SEHNR, CDR2 FQNEAQ (reference sequence). Unmatched junction bases numbered 5, after V lost 3 bases and J lost 3 bases. CDR3 region: CASSFTSGRGTDTQYF. CDR3 sequence (DNA): TGTGCCAGCAGCTTCACTAGCGGGAGAGGGACAGATACGCAGTATTTT.

DNA for the CDR3: TGTGCCAGCAGTTACACAGGGACAGGGTGGACCGGGGAGCTGTTTTTT. Its translation is CASSYTGTGWTGELFF. The chain combines TRBV6-6 with TRBJ2-2; 9 bases agree with TRBD1. V shed 2 bases and J 5 bases; nucleotides not matched to a gene: 6. The CDR3 sequence is 16 residues long. Per the germline V gene, CDR1 is MNHNY and CDR2 is SVGAGI (reference sequence).

V and J are TRBV18 and TRBJ2-2; D is unresolved. The germline V gene has CDR1 KGHSH and CDR2 LQKENI. V lost 2 bases, J lost 5 bases, and 12 bases lay in between. The CDR3 spans 15 residues. The CDR3 protein is CASSPSRTATGELFF. As DNA, the CDR3 is TGTGCCAGCTCACCATCACGGACGGCGACCGGGGAGCTGTTTTTT.

With respect to this clone: A read error may account for a junction end that differs from germline. The chain has TRBV5-1 and TRBJ2-1, with 7 bases fitting TRBD2. CDR3 length: 15 residues. Germline V gives CDR1 SGHRS, CDR2 YFSETQ. CDR3 region: CASSLAGSSYNKQFF. The CDR3 DNA follows: TGCGCCAGCAGCTTAGCGGGGAGCTCCTACAATAAGCAGTTCTTC.

The chain recombines TRBV19 with TRBJ2-7, with 11 positions matching TRBD1. There are 16 residues in the CDR3. The V segment lost 5 bases and the J segment 4 bases; nucleotides outside the gene matches: 10. Per germline, CDR1 LNHDA and CDR2 SQIVND (reference sequence). In DNA, the CDR3 is TGTGCCAGTAGTTCAGACTCCGGGACAGGGGGTTACGAGCAGTACTTC. Translated: CASSSDSGTGGYEQYF.

The CDR3 DNA reads as TGCGCCAGCAGCTCCCAGGGCCCGAACACTGAAGCTTTCTTT. Amino acids: CASSSQGPNTEAFF. The chain carries TRBV5-1 and TRBJ1-1, with a tentative D call TRBD1 (5 bases). Deletions cut 3 bases from V and 1 base from J, with 10 bases between. The V gene's germline CDR1 is SGHRS and CDR2 YFSETQ. This CDR3 has 14 amino acids.

The CDR3 region has the DNA TGTGCCAGCAGCAATGGAGGGGGCGCGGGTGAAAAACTGTTTTTT. The encoded protein is CASSNGGGAGEKLFF. The chain couples TRBV7-9 to TRBJ1-4, with TRBD1 matching 7 bases. The CDR3 loop spans 15 amino acids. With V trimmed by 5 bases and J by 7 bases, 10 bases remained unmatched. Germline V gives CDR1 SEHNR, CDR2 FQNEAQ (reference sequence).

The chain joins TRBV28 to TRBJ2-7, with 9 bases that match TRBD1. With 5 bases clipped from V and 2 bases from J, the junction kept 16 bases outside the gene matches. The CDR3 is 18 amino acids. Per the germline V gene, CDR1 is MDHEN and CDR2 is SYDVKM. DNA of the CDR3: TGTGCCAGCAGTCCTCTCCCAGGCGGGACAGGGTACACCTACGAGCAGTACTTC. Its protein product is CASSPLPGGTGYTYEQYF.

V usage is TRBV18 and J usage is TRBJ1-5, with 9 bases that match TRBD1. This CDR3 has 14 residues. V lost 2 bases, J lost 4 bases, and 0 bases stayed unmatched. CDR1 is KGHSH and CDR2 is LQKENI in the germline V gene. The chain's CDR3 is CASSPGTGNQPQHF. The CDR3, as DNA: TGTGCCAGCTCACCAGGGACAGGGAATCAGCCCCAGCATTTT.